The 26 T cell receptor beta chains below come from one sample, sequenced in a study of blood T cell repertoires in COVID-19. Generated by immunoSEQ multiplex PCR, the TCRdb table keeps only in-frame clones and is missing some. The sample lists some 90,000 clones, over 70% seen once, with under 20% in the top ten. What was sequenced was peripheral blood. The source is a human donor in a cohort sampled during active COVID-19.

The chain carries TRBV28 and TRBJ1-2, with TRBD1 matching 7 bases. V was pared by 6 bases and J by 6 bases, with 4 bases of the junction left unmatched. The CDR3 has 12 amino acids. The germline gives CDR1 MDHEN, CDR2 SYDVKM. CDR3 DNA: TGTGCCAGCAGACCAGGGGGAAATGGCTACACCTTC. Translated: CASRPGGNGYTF.

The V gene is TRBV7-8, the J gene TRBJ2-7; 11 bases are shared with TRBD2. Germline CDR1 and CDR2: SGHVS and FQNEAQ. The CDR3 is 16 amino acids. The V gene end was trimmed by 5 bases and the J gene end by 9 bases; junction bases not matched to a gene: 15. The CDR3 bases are TGTGCCAGCAGCCGTCTCCGGATGACTAGCGGGATGATGCAGTACTTC. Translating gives CASSRLRMTSGMMQYF.

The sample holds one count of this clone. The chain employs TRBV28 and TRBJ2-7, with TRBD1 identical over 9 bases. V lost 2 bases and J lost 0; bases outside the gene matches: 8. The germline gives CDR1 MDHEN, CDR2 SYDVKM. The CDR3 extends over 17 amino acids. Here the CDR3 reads CASSLPDRGAHSYEQYF. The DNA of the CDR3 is TGTGCCAGCAGTTTACCGGACAGGGGCGCTCACTCCTACGAGCAGTACTTC.

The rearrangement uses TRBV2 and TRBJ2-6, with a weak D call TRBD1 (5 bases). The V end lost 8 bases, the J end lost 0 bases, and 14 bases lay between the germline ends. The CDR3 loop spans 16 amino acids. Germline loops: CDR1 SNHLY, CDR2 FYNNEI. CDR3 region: CASDLGPGSGANVLTF. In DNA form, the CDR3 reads TGTGCCAGCGATTTGGGGCCTGGCTCTGGGGCCAACGTCCTGACTTTC. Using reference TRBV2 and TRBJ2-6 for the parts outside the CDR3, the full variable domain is EPEVTQTPSHQVTQMGQEVILRCVPISNHLYFYWYRQILGQKVEFLVSFYNNEISEKSEIFDDQFSVERPDGSNFTLKIRSTKLEDSAMYFCASDLGPGSGANVLTFGAGSRLTVL.

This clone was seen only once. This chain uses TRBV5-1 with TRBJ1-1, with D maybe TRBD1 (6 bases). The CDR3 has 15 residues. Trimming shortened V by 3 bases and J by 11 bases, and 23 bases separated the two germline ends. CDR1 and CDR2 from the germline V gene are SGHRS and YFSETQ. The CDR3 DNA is TGCGCCAGCAGCTCAATCTTATCACAGGGCGCGACGGCTTTCTTT. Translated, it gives CASSSILSQGATAFF.

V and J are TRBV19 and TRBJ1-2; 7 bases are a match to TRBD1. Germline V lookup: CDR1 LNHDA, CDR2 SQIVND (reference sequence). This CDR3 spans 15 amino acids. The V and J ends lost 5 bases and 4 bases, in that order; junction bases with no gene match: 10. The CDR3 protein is CASSLPGQTFYGYTF. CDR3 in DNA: TGTGCCAGTAGTCTACCGGGACAGACGTTCTATGGCTACACCTTC.

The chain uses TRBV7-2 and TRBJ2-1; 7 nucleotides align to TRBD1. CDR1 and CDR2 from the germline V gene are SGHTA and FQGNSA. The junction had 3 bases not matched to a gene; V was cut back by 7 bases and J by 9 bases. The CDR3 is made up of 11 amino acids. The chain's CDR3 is CASMTGPEQFF. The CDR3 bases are TGTGCCAGCATGACAGGGCCTGAGCAGTTCTTC.

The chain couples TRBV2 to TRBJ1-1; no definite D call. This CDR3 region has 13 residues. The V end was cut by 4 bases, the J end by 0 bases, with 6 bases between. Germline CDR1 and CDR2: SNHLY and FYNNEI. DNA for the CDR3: TGTGCCAGCAGTGGAGGGTTGAACACTGAAGCTTTCTTT. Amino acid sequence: CASSGGLNTEAFF.

CDR3 nucleotides: TGCGCCAGCAGCCTGGGGGGGACTTCTGACTACAATGAGCAGTTCTTC. As protein: CASSLGGTSDYNEQFF. The chain couples TRBV5-1 to TRBJ2-1; 7 bases align to TRBD2. The V segment lost 4 bases and the J segment 3 bases; nucleotides outside the gene matches: 10. The CDR3 runs to 16 residues. Germline V gene data show CDR1 as SGHRS and CDR2 as YFSETQ.

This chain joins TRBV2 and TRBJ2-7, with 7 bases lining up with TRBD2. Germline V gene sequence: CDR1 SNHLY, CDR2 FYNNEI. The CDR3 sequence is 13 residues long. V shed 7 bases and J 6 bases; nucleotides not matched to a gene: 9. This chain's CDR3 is CASTSRETGEQYF. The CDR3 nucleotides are TGTGCCAGCACTTCGCGGGAGACGGGCGAGCAGTACTTC. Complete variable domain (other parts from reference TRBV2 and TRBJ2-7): EPEVTQTPSHQVTQMGQEVILRCVPISNHLYFYWYRQILGQKVEFLVSFYNNEISEKSEIFDDQFSVERPDGSNFTLKIRSTKLEDSAMYFCASTSRETGEQYFGPGTRLTVT.

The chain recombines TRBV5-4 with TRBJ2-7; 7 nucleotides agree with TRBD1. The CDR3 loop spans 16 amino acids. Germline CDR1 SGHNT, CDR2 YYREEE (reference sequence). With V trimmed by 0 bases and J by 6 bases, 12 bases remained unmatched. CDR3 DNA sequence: TGTGCCAGCAGCTTGGTTACCGGGGTACAGGGGCTCGAGCAGTACTTC. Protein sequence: CASSLVTGVQGLEQYF. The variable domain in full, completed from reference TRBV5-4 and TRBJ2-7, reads ETGVTQSPTHLIKTRGQQVTLRCSSQSGHNTVSWYQQALGQGPQFIFQYYREEENGRGNFPPRFSGLQFPNYSSELNVNALELDDSALYLCASSLVTGVQGLEQYFGPGTRLTVT.

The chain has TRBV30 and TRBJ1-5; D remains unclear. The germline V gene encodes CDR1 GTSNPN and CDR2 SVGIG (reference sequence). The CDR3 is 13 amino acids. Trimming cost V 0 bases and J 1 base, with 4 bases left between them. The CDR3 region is CAWSVHSNQPQHF. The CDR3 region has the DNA TGTGCCTGGAGTGTACACAGCAATCAGCCCCAGCATTTT.

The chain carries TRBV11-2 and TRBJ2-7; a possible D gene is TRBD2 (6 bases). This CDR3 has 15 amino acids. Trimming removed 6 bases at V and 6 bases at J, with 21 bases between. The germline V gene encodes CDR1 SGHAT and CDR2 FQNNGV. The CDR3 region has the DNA TGTGCCAGCAGAAAAGCCGGGGGAGCAGCGGGCGAGCAGTACTTC. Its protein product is CASRKAGGAAGEQYF.

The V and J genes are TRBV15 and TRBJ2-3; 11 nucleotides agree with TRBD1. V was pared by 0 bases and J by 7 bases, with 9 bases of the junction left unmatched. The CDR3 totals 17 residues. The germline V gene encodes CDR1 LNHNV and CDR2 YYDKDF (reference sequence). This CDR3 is CATSRDLGTGGRNTQYF. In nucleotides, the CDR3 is TGTGCCACCAGCAGAGATCTGGGGACAGGGGGGAGGAATACGCAGTATTTT.

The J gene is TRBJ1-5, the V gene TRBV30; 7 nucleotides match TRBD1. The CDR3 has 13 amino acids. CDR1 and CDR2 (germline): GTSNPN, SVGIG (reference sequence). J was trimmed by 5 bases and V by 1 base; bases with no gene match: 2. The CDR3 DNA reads TGTGCCTGGAGTGACAGGGGCTATCAGCCCCAGCATTTT. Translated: CAWSDRGYQPQHF.

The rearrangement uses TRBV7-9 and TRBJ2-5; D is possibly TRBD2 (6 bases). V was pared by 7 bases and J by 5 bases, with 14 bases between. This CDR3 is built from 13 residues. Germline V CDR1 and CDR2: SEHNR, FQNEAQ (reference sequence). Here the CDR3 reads CASTPWGEETQYF. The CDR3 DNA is TGTGCCAGCACCCCGTGGGGGGAGGAGACCCAGTACTTC. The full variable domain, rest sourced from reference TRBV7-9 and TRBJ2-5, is DTGVSQNPRHKITKRGQNVTFRCDPISEHNRLYWYRQTLGQGPEFLTYFQNEAQLEKSRLLSDRFSAERPKGSFSTLEIQRTEQGDSAMYLCASTPWGEETQYFGPGTRLLVL.

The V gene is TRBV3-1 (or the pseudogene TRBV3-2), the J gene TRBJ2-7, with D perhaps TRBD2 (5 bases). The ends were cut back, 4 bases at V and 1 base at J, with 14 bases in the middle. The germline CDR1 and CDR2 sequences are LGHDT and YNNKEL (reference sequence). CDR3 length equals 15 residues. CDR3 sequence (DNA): TGTGCCAGCAGCCGAGACGGACTGCCTTCCTACGAGCAGTACTTC. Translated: CASSRDGLPSYEQYF.

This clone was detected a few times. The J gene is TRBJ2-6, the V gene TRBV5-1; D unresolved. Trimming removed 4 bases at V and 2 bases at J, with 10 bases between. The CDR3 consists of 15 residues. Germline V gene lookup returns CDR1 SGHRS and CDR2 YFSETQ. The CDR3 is CASSPQTAGANVLTF. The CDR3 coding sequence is TGCGCCAGCAGCCCCCAGACTGCTGGGGCCAACGTCCTGACTTTC.

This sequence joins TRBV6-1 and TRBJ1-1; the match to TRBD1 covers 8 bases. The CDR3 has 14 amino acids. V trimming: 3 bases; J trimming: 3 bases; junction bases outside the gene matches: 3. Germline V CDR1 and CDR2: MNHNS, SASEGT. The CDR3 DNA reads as TGTGCCAGCAGTGACAGGGGGCAGGACACTGAAGCTTTCTTT. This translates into CASSDRGQDTEAFF.

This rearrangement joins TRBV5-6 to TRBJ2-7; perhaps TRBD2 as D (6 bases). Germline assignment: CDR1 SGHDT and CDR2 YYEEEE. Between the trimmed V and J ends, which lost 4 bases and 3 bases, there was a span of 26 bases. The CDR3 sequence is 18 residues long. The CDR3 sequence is CASSTPGESTYYRYEQYF. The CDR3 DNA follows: TGTGCCAGCAGCACGCCGGGAGAAAGCACTTACTACCGCTACGAGCAGTACTTC.

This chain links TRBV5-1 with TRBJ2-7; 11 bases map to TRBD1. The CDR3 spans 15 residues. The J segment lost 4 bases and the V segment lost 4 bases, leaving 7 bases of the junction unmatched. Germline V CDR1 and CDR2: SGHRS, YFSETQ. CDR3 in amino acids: CASSPGQGVGYEQYF. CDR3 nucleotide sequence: TGCGCCAGCAGCCCGGGACAGGGGGTTGGGTACGAGCAGTACTTC.

The CDR3 sequence: CAWVKPGGYEKLFF. CDR3 DNA: TGTGCCTGGGTAAAACCAGGGGGATATGAAAAACTGTTTTTT. J is TRBJ1-4 and V is TRBV30; 7 positions agree with TRBD1. The ends lost 5 bases at V and 6 bases at J; junction bases unmatched: 9. The length of the CDR3 is 14 residues. Germline V gene data show CDR1 as GTSNPN and CDR2 as SVGIG (reference sequence).

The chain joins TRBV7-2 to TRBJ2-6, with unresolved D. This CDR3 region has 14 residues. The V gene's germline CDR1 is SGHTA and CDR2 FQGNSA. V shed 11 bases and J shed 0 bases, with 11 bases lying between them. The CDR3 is CASSDFSGANVLTF. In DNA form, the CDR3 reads TGTGCCTCAAGCGATTTCTCTGGGGCCAACGTCCTGACTTTC.

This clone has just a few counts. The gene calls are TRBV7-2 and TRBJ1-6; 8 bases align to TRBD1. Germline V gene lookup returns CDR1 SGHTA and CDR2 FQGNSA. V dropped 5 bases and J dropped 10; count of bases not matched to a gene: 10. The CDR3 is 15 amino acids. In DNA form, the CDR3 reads TGTGCCAGCAGCCCCTGGACAGGGATAGGATCACCCCTCCACTTT. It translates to CASSPWTGIGSPLHF.

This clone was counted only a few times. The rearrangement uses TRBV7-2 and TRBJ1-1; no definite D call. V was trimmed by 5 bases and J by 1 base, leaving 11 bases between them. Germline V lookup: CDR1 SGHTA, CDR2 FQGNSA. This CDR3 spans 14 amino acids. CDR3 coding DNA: TGTGCCAGCAGCCCTGTCCGGGGGAACACTGAAGCTTTCTTT. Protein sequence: CASSPVRGNTEAFF.

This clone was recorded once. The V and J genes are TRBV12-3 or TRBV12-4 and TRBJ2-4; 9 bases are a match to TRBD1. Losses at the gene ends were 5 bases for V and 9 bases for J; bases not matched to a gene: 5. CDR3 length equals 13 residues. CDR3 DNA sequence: TGTGCCAGCAGTGGGAAACAGGGGGCCATTCAGTACTTC. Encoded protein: CASSGKQGAIQYF.